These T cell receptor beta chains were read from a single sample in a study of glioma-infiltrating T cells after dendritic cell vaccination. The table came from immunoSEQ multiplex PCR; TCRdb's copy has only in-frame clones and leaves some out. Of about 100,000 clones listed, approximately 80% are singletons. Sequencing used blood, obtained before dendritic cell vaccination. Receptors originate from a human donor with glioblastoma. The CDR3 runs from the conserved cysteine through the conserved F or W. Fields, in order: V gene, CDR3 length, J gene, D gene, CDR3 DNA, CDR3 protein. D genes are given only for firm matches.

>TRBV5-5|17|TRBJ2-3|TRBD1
TGTGCCAGCAGCCAGAACCGGGACAGCGTCTACACAGATACGCAGTATTTT
CASSQNRDSVYTDTQYF
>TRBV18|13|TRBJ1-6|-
TGTGCCAGCTCACCTACAGACAATTCACCCCTCCACTTT
CASSPTDNSPLHF
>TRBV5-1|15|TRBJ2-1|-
TGCGCCAGCAGCTTGCTTGGACTCCCCTTAGATGAGCAGTTCTTC
CASSLLGLPLDEQFF
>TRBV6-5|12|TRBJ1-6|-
TGTGCCAGCAGCACGGGGAATTCACCCCTCCACTTT
CASSTGNSPLHF
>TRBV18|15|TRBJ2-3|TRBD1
TGTGCCAGCTCACCACCGGGGAAAGACAGGGGTGGGCAGTATTTT
CASSPPGKDRGGQYF
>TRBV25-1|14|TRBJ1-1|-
TGTGCATCGCGGAAAGGGAGGGTAGGAACTGAAGCTTTCTTT
CASRKGRVGTEAFF
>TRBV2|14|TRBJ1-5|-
TGTGCCAGCAACATAGCTTATAGCAATCAGCCCCAGCATTTT
CASNIAYSNQPQHF
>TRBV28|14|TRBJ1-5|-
TGTGCCAGCAGTTTATCCGGTCACAATCAGCCCCAGCATTTT
CASSLSGHNQPQHF
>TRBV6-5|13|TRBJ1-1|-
TGTGCCAGCAGCCTCTATTTGAACACTGAAGCTTTCTTT
CASSLYLNTEAFF
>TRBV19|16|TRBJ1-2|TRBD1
TGTGCCAGTAGTCAGCCAGGACAGGGACCTAACTATGGCTACACCTTC
CASSQPGQGPNYGYTF